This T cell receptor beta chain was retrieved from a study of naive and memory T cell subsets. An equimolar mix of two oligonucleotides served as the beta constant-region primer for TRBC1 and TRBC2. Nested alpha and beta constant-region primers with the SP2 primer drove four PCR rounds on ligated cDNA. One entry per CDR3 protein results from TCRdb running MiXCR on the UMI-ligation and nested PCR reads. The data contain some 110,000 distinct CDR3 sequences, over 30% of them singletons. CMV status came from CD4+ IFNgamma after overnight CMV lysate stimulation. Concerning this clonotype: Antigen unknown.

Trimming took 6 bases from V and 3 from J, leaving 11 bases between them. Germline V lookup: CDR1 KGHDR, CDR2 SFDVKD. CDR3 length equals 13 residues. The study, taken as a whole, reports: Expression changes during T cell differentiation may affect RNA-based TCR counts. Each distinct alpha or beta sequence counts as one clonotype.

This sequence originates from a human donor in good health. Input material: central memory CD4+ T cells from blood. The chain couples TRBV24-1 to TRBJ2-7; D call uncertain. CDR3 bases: TGTGCCACCAGTAACAGCGAGGTCTACGAGCAGTACTTC. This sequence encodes CATSNSEVYEQYF.